This TCR beta chain was identified in a study of blood T cells in healthy people across ages. The sample providers were healthy Caucasian people from Russia, aged about 6 to 90. A second roughly 7 to 11 cycle PCR used barcoded and J-beta primers. With 12 random nucleotides, a template-switch adaptor tagged each individual cDNA molecule. MiXCR, run by TCRdb on the 5' RACE reads, gives a single entry per CDR3 protein. The sample holds some 850,000 distinct CDR3 sequences, roughly 24% seen once. This CDR3 has 15 residues. V lost 6 bases, J lost 7 bases, and 19 bases lay in between. Germline values: CDR1 MNHNY, CDR2 SVGAGI (reference sequence). The same specimen was also included in a second study, on T cells of mothers and their children. This second study notes: Three healthy Caucasian mothers and their six children were the donors. In both related and unrelated pairs, TCR recombination output is shaped similarly by thymic selection.

Sequencing used blood. This TCR came from a boy younger than 18 in good health. This chain connects TRBV6-6 to TRBJ2-1, with D possibly being TRBD1 (8 bases). For the CDR3, the DNA is TGTGCCAGCAGCTCCGGACAGGGAGGGTGGAATGAGCAGTTCTTC. Protein sequence: CASSSGQGGWNEQFF.